The 3 T cell receptor beta chains below come from one sample, sequenced in a study of blood T cell repertoires in COVID-19. Here immunoSEQ multiplex PCR was the method, and the copy in TCRdb shows in-frame clones only, minus some. The profile shows 140,000 to 150,000 clones, more than 75% of them singletons. The specimen was peripheral blood. The receptors derive from a human donor with acute or convalescent COVID-19. The donor label of this sample is uncertain.

The chain links TRBV5-1 to TRBJ1-4, with 7 bases fitting TRBD1. CDR3 length: 14 residues. The germline CDR1 and CDR2 sequences are SGHRS and YFSETQ. The trim removed 0 bases at V and 7 bases at J, leaving 3 bases unmatched. This CDR3 reads CASSLVSGGEKLFF. CDR3 coding DNA: TGCGCCAGCAGCTTGGTCTCAGGGGGTGAAAAACTGTTTTTT.

Here the CDR3 DNA reads TGTGCCAGCTCACCAAACCGGGACAGTTATGAAAAACTGTTTTTT. Encoded protein: CASSPNRDSYEKLFF. The chain links TRBV18 to TRBJ1-4, with 7 nucleotides matching TRBD1. J gave up 6 bases and V 2 bases, and 6 bases lay outside the gene matches. The germline V gene has CDR1 KGHSH and CDR2 LQKENI. The CDR3 has 15 amino acids.

The chain carries TRBV14 and TRBJ1-3; D is uncertain. CDR1 is SGHDN and CDR2 is FVKESK in the germline V gene. V lost 3 bases, J lost 8 bases, and 11 bases lay in between. CDR3 length: 13 amino acids. CDR3 region: CASSQVVAHTIYF. For the CDR3, the DNA is TGTGCCAGCAGCCAGGTAGTAGCGCACACCATATATTTT.